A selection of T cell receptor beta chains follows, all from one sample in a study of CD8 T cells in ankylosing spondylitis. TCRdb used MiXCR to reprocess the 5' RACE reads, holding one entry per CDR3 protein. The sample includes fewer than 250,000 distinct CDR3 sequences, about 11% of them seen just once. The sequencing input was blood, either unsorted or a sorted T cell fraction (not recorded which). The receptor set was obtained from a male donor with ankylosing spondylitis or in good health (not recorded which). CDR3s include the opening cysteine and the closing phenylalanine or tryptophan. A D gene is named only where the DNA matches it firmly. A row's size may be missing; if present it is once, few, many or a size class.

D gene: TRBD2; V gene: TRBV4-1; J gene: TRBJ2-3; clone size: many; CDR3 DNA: TGCGCCAGCAGCCAGGCTAGCGGGGTTGCGACAGATACGCAGTATTTT; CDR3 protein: CASSQASGVATDTQYF
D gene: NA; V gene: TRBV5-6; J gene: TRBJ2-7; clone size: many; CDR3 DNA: TGTGCCAGCAGCCCCGGGACTGGGGGAGAGCAGTACTTC; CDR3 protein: CASSPGTGGEQYF
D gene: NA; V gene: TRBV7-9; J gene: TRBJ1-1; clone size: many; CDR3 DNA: TGTGCCAGCAGACCCGGGGCGAACACTGAAGCTTTCTTT; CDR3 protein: CASRPGANTEAFF
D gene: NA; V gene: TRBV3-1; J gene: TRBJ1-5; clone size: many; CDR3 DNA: TGTGCCAGCAGCCAAGATCCCGACTCGCCCCAGCATTTT; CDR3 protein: CASSQDPDSPQHF
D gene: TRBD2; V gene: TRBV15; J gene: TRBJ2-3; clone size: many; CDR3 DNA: TGTGCCACCAGCCCGGGAGCGGGAGGGTTCACAGATACGCAGTATTTT; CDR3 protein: CATSPGAGGFTDTQYF
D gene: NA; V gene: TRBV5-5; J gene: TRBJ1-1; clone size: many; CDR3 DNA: TGTGCCAGCAGCTCGCGGACGCGGGCGGACACTGAAGCTTTCTTT; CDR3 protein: CASSSRTRADTEAFF
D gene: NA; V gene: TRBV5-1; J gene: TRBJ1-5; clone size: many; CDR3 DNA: TGCGCCAGCAGCTTGGATGGACATCAGCCCCAGCATTTT; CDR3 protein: CASSLDGHQPQHF
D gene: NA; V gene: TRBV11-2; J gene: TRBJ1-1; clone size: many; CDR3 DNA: TGTGCCAGCAGCTTAGATAACGGTGAAGCTTTCTTT; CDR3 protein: CASSLDNGEAFF
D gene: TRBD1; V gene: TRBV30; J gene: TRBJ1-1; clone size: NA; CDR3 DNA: TGTGCCTGGAGGAGACAGGGGGACACTGAAGCTTTCTTT; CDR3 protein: CAWRRQGDTEAFF
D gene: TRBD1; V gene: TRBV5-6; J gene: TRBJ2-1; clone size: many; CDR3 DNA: TGTGCCAGCAGCTTGGGACAGGGTAGCTCCTACAATGAGCAGTTCTTC; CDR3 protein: CASSLGQGSSYNEQFF
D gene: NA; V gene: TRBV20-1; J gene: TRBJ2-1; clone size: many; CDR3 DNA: TGCAGTGCTAGAGATTCTGGCCCACTCACTAGCTCCTACAATGAGCAGTTCTTC; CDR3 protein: CSARDSGPLTSSYNEQFF
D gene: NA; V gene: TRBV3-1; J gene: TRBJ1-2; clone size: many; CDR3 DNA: TGTGCCAGCAGCCAATTACAGAGGAATGGCTACACCTTC; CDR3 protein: CASSQLQRNGYTF
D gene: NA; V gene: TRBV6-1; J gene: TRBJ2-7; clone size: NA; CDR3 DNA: TGTGCCAGCAGTGTGCCGGGACAACTCTACGAGCAGAACTTC; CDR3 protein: CASSVPGQLYEQNF
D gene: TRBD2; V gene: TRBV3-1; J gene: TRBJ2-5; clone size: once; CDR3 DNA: TGTGCCAGCAGCCAAGATGTCGCGGGGGGGCGAGAGACCCAGTACTTC; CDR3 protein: CASSQDVAGGRETQYF
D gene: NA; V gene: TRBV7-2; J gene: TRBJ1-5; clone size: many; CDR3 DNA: TGTGCCAGCAGCTCGTTTTCAGGGAATCAGCCCCAGCATTTT; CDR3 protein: CASSSFSGNQPQHF
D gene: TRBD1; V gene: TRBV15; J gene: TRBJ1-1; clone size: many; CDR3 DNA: TGTGCCACCAGCTCAAACAGGGGGGATGGCGCTGAAGCTTTCTTT; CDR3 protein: CATSSNRGDGAEAFF
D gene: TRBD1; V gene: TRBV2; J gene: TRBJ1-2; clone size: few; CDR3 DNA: TGTGCCAGCACTCCGGACAGGGACTATGGCTACACCTTC; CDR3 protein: CASTPDRDYGYTF
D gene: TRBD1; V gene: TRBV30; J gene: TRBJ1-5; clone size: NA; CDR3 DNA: TGTGCATGGGGACAGGGGGCGGTCAGCAATCAGCCCCAGCATTTT; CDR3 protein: CAWGQGAVSNQPQHF
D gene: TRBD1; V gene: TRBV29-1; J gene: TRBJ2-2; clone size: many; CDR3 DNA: TGCTCACACCATCCGGGACAGTTGAACACCGGGGAGCTGTTTTTT; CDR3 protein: CSHHPGQLNTGELFF
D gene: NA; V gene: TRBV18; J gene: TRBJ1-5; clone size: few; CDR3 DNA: TGTGCCAGCTCACCGGGACTGGGCAATCAGCCCCAGCATTTT; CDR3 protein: CASSPGLGNQPQHF
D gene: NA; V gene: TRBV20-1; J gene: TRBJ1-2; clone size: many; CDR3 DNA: TGCAGTGCTGATCAGGGAAAAAATGGCTACACCTTC; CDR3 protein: CSADQGKNGYTF
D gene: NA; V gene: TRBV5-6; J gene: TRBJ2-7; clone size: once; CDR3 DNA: TGTGCCAGCAGCTTGGGGCCAGGGCGCTCCTACGAGCAGTACTTC; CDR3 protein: CASSLGPGRSYEQYF
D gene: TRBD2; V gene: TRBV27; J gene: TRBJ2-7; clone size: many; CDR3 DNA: TGTGCCAGCAGTCCGAACACGGGGGGGTACGAGCAGTACTTC; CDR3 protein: CASSPNTGGYEQYF
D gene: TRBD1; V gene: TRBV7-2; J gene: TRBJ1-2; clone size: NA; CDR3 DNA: TGTGCCAGCAGCGTTACAGGGGGCAATGGCTACACCTTC; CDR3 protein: CASSVTGGNGYTF
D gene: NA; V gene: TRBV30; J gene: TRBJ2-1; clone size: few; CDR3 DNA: TGTGCCTGGAGTATTGGGGGGGCGGTCGTCTTC; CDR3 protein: CAWSIGGAVVF
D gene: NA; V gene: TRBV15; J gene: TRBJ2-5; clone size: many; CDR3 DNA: TGTGCCACCAGCAGAGGAACCGCATCGGGGTCGGAGACCCAGTACTTC; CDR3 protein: CATSRGTASGSETQYF
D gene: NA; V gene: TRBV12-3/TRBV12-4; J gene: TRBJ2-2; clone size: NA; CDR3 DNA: TGTGCCAGCTGCCAGGGGACTGGGGAGCTGTTTTTT; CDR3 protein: CASCQGTGELFF